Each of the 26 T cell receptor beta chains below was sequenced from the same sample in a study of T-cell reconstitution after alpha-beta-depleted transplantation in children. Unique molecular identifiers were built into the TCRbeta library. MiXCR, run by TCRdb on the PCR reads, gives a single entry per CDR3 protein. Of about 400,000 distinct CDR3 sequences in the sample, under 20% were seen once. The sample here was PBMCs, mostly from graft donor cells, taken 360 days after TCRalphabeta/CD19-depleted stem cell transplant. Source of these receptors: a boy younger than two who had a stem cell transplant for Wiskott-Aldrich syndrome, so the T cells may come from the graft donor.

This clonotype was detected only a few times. CDR3 bases: TGCGCCAGCAGCTTACAGGGGAAGAAAAACAATGAGCAGTTCTTC. The encoded protein is CASSLQGKKNNEQFF. The V call is TRBV5-1, the J call TRBJ2-1, with 7 nucleotides matching TRBD1. This CDR3 spans 15 amino acids. Germline trimming cut 2 bases from V and 5 bases from J; bases unmatched to any gene: 7. CDR1 is SGHRS and CDR2 is YFSETQ in the germline V gene.

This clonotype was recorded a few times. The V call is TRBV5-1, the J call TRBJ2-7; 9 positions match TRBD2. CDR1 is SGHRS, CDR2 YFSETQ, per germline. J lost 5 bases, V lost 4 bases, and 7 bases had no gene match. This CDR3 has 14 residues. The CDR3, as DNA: TGCGCCAGCAGCACGACTAGCGGTAGTAACGAGCAGTACTTC. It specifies CASSTTSGSNEQYF.

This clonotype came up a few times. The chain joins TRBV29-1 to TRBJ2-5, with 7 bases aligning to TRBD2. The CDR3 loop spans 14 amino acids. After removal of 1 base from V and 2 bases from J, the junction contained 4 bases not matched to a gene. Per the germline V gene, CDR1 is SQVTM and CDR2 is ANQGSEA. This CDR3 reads CSVEVGGRQETQYF. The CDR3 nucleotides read TGCAGCGTTGAAGTGGGCGGGAGACAAGAGACCCAGTACTTC.

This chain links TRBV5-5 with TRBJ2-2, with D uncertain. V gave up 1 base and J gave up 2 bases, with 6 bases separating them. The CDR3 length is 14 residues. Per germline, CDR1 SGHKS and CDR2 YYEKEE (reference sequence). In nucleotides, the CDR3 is TGTGCCAGCAGCTTGCGATTTAACACCGGGGAGCTGTTTTTT. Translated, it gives CASSLRFNTGELFF.

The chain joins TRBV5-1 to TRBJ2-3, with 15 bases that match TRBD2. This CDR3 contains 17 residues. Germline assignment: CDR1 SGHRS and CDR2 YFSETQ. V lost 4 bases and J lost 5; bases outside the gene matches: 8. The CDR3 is CASSLGLAGGRGDTQYF. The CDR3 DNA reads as TGCGCCAGCAGCCTGGGACTAGCGGGGGGCCGAGGAGATACGCAGTATTTT. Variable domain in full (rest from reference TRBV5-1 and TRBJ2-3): KAGVTQTPRYLIKTRGQQVTLSCSPISGHRSVSWYQQTPGQGLQFLFEYFSETQRNKGNFPGRFSGRQFSNSRSEMNVSTLELGDSALYLCASSLGLAGGRGDTQYFGPGTRLTVL.

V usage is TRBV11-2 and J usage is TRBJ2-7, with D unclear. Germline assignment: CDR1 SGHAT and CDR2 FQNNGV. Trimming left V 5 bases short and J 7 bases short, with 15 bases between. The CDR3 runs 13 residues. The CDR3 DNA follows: TGTGCCAGCAGCCGAAATGTGTTTGGAGAGCAGTACTTC. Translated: CASSRNVFGEQYF.

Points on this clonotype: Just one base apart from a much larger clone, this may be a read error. DNA of the CDR3: TGTACCAGCAGACGGACAGCGAACACCGGGGAGCTGTTTTTT. The encoded protein is CTSRRTANTGELFF. This chain connects TRBV12-3 or TRBV12-4 to TRBJ2-2; D is perhaps TRBD1 (6 bases). This CDR3 spans 14 amino acids.

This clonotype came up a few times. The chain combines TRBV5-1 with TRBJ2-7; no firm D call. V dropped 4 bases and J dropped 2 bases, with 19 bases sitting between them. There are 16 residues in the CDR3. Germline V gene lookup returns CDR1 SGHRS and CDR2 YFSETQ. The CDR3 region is CASSLGLKAVPYEQYF. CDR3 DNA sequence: TGCGCCAGCAGCCTAGGGCTGAAGGCTGTACCCTACGAGCAGTACTTC. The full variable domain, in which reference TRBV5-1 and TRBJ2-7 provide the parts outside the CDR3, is KAGVTQTPRYLIKTRGQQVTLSCSPISGHRSVSWYQQTPGQGLQFLFEYFSETQRNKGNFPGRFSGRQFSNSRSEMNVSTLELGDSALYLCASSLGLKAVPYEQYFGPGTRLTVT.

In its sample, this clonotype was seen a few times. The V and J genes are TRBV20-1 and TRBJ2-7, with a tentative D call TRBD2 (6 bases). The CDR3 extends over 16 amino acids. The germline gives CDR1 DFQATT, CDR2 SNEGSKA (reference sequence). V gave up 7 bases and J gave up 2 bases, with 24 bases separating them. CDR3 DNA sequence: TGCAGTGTTTTTAGACTCGGACTATTTTACCCCTACGAGCAGTACTTC. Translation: CSVFRLGLFYPYEQYF.

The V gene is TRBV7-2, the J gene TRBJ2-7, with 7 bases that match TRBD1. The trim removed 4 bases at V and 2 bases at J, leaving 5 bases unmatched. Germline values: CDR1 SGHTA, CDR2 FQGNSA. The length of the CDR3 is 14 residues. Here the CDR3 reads CASSWRGGTYEQYF. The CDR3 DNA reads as TGTGCCAGCAGCTGGAGAGGGGGCACCTACGAGCAGTACTTC.

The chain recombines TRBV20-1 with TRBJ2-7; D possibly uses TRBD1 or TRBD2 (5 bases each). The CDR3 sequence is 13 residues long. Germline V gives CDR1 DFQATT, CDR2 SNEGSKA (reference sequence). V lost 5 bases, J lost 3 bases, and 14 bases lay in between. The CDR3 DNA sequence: TGCAGTGCTGGCCGGGGCAAGAACTACGAGCAGTACTTC. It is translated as CSAGRGKNYEQYF.

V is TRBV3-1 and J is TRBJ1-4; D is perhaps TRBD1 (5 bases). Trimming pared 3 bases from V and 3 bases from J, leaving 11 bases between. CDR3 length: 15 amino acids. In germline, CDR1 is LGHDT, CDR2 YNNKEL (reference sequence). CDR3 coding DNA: TGTGCCAGCAGCCAGGAGGGGAGGGCTAATGAAAAACTGTTTTTT. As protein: CASSQEGRANEKLFF. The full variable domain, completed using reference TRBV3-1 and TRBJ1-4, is DTAVSQTPKYLVTQMGNDKSIKCEQNLGHDTMYWYKQDSKKFLKIMFSYNNKELIINETVPNRFSPKSPDKAHLNLHINSLELGDSAVYFCASSQEGRANEKLFFGSGTQLSVL.

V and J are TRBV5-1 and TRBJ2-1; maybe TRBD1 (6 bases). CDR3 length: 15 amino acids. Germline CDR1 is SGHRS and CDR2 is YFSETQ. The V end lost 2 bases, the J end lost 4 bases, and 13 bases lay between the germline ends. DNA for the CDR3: TGCGCCAGCAGCTTCTGGGGGCCCCCTTACAATGAGCAGTTCTTC. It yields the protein CASSFWGPPYNEQFF.

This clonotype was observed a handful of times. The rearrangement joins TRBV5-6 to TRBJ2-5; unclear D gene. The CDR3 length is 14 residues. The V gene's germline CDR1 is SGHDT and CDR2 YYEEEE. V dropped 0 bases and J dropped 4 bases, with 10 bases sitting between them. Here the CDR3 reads CASSLAVSPETQYF. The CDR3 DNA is TGTGCCAGCAGCTTGGCGGTTAGCCCAGAGACCCAGTACTTC.

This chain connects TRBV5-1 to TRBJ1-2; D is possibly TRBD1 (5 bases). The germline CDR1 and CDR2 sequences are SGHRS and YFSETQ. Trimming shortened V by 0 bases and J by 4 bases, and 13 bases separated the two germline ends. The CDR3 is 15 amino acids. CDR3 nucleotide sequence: TGCGCCAGCAGCTTGGGACAGCCGACTGTCTATGGCTACACCTTC. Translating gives CASSLGQPTVYGYTF.

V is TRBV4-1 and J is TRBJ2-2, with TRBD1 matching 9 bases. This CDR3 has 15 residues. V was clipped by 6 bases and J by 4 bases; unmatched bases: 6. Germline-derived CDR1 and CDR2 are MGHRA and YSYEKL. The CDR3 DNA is TGCGCCAGCAGGGGAACAGGGGGCGGCACCGGGGAGCTGTTTTTT. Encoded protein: CASRGTGGGTGELFF.

The CDR3 loop is CASSLRTSRGELFF. CDR3 DNA sequence: TGTGCCAGCAGCTTGAGGACTAGTCGCGGGGAGCTGTTTTTT. The gene calls are TRBV7-9 and TRBJ2-2, with TRBD2 identical over 7 bases. The CDR3 has 14 amino acids. Per germline, CDR1 SEHNR and CDR2 FQNEAQ (reference sequence). The junction had 5 bases not matched to a gene; V was cut back by 3 bases and J by 7 bases.

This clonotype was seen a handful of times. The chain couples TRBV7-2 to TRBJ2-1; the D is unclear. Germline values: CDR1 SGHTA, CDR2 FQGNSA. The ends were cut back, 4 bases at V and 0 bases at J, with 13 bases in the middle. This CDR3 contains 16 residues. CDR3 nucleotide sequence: TGTGCCAGCAGCTCTTTCGGCGGACGCTCCTACAATGAGCAGTTCTTC. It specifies CASSSFGGRSYNEQFF.

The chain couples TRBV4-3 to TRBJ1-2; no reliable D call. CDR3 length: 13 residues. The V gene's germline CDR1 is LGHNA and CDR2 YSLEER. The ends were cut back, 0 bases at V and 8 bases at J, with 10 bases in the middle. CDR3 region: CASSQDWRVGYTF. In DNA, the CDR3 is TGCGCCAGCAGCCAAGATTGGAGGGTGGGCTACACCTTC.

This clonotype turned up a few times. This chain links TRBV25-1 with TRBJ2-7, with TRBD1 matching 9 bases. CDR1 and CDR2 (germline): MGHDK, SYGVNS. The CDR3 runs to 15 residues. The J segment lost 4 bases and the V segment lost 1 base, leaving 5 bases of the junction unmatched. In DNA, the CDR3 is TGTGCCAGCAGTGAATCGGACAGGGGAGGGTACGAGCAGTACTTC. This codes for CASSESDRGGYEQYF.

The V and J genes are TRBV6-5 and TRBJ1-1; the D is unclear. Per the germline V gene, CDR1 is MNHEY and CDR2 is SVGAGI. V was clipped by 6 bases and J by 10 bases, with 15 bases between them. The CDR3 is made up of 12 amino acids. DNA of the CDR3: TGTGCCAGCAGCCCCCCTGGTAGGTCAGCTTTCTTT. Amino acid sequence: CASSPPGRSAFF.

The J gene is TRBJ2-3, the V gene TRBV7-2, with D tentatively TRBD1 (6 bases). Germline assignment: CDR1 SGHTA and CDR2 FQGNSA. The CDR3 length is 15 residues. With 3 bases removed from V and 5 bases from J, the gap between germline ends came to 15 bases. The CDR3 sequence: CASSFDRLSRDTQYF. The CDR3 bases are TGTGCCAGCAGCTTTGACAGGTTGTCGAGAGATACGCAGTATTTT. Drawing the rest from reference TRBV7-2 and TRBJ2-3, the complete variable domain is GAGVSQSPSNKVTEKGKDVELRCDPISGHTALYWYRQSLGQGLEFLIYFQGNSAPDKSGLPSDRFSAERTGGSVSTLTIQRTQQEDSAVYLCASSFDRLSRDTQYFGPGTRLTVL.

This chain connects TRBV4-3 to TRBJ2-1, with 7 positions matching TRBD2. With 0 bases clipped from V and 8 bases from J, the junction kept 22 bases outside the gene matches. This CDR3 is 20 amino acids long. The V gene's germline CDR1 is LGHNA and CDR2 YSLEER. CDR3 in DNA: TGCGCCAGCAGCCAAGATTGGAAAATTGGTGCGGGAGAGTTAGCGGATGAGCAGTTCTTC. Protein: CASSQDWKIGAGELADEQFF.

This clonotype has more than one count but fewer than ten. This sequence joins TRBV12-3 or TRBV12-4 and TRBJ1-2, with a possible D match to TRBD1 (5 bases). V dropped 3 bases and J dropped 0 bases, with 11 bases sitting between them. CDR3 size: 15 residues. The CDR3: CASSFSAGTNYGYTF. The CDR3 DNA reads TGTGCCAGCAGTTTTTCGGCAGGGACTAACTATGGCTACACCTTC.

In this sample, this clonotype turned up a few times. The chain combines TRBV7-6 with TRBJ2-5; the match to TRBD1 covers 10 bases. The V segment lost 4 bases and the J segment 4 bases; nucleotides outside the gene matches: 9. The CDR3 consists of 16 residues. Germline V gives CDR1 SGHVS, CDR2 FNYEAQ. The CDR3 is CASSSHLGTGAETQYF. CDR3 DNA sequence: TGTGCCAGCAGCTCACACCTGGGGACAGGGGCAGAGACCCAGTACTTC.

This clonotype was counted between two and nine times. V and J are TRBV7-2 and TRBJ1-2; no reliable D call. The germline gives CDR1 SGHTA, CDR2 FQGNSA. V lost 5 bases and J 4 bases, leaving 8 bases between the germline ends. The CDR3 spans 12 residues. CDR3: CASSPDTYGYTF. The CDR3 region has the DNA TGTGCCAGCAGCCCAGACACCTATGGCTACACCTTC.